These T cell receptor beta chains were read from a single sample in a study of blood T cells in healthy people across ages. TCRdb independently ran MiXCR on the 5' RACE reads; one entry per CDR3 protein. There are around 620,000 distinct CDR3 sequences in the sample; approximately 27% occur only once, and around a sixth lies in the top ten. Sequenced: blood. These receptor sequences come from a woman aged 65 to 85 in good health. The CDR3 runs from the conserved cysteine through the conserved F or W. Fields, in order: CDR3 protein, V gene, D gene, J gene. The D gene is left open where the match is weak.

CDR3 protein: CASSSTSLVGDTQYF; V gene: TRBV5-5; D gene: .; J gene: TRBJ2-3
CDR3 protein: CSARDPLGAGNIQYF; V gene: TRBV20-1; D gene: .; J gene: TRBJ2-4
CDR3 protein: CASSPRGPAKESFF; V gene: TRBV7-2; D gene: .; J gene: TRBJ1-1
CDR3 protein: CATSDSTGLTGELFF; V gene: TRBV24-1; D gene: .; J gene: TRBJ2-2
CDR3 protein: CASSLGLGENYGYTF; V gene: TRBV7-2; D gene: .; J gene: TRBJ1-2
CDR3 protein: CSARVWRQNQETQYF; V gene: TRBV20-1; D gene: .; J gene: TRBJ2-5
CDR3 protein: CASRAAGGTYNEQFF; V gene: TRBV27; D gene: TRBD2; J gene: TRBJ2-1
CDR3 protein: CASSQRPGEKLFF; V gene: TRBV7-2; D gene: .; J gene: TRBJ1-4
CDR3 protein: CASRLASETQYF; V gene: TRBV6-6; D gene: .; J gene: TRBJ2-5
CDR3 protein: CASSDGSSSREQYF; V gene: TRBV2; D gene: .; J gene: .
CDR3 protein: CTSSLGGTGYSYEQYF; V gene: TRBV11-2; D gene: TRBD1; J gene: .
CDR3 protein: CASSAKNTEAFF; V gene: TRBV25-1; D gene: .; J gene: TRBJ1-1
CDR3 protein: CASRMSLNYGYTF; V gene: TRBV5-1; D gene: .; J gene: TRBJ1-2
CDR3 protein: CASDRGDYNEQFF; V gene: TRBV6-1; D gene: TRBD1; J gene: TRBJ2-1
CDR3 protein: CAGSLDLYQGTEKLFF; V gene: TRBV11-2; D gene: .; J gene: TRBJ1-4
CDR3 protein: CASSLKAAVNTGELFF; V gene: TRBV5-1; D gene: .; J gene: TRBJ2-2
CDR3 protein: CASSFRQDNEKLFF; V gene: TRBV7-9; D gene: .; J gene: TRBJ1-4
CDR3 protein: CATSDSLAGGQAEQFF; V gene: TRBV24-1; D gene: TRBD2; J gene: .
CDR3 protein: CSASPGTGPLGGYTF; V gene: TRBV20-1; D gene: TRBD1; J gene: TRBJ1-2
CDR3 protein: CASSFGLVGQFF; V gene: TRBV12-3/TRBV12-4; D gene: TRBD2; J gene: TRBJ2-1
CDR3 protein: CSARTQDPSSYNEQFF; V gene: TRBV20-1; D gene: .; J gene: TRBJ2-1
CDR3 protein: CASSLDRGYAEAFF; V gene: TRBV2; D gene: TRBD1; J gene: TRBJ1-1
CDR3 protein: CSASSAGDDTEAFF; V gene: TRBV20-1; D gene: .; J gene: TRBJ1-1
CDR3 protein: CASIGLGNYGYTF; V gene: TRBV11-2; D gene: .; J gene: TRBJ1-2
CDR3 protein: CASSPGTASNEKLFF; V gene: TRBV6-5; D gene: TRBD1; J gene: TRBJ1-4
CDR3 protein: CASSSQGLISGNTIYF; V gene: TRBV7-2; D gene: .; J gene: TRBJ1-3
CDR3 protein: CSARDAQDSPSYEQYF; V gene: TRBV20-1; D gene: .; J gene: TRBJ2-7
CDR3 protein: CASSQVSQGNYGYTF; V gene: TRBV4-1; D gene: .; J gene: TRBJ1-2
CDR3 protein: CASSSSGGAGANVLTF; V gene: TRBV11-3; D gene: TRBD1; J gene: TRBJ2-6